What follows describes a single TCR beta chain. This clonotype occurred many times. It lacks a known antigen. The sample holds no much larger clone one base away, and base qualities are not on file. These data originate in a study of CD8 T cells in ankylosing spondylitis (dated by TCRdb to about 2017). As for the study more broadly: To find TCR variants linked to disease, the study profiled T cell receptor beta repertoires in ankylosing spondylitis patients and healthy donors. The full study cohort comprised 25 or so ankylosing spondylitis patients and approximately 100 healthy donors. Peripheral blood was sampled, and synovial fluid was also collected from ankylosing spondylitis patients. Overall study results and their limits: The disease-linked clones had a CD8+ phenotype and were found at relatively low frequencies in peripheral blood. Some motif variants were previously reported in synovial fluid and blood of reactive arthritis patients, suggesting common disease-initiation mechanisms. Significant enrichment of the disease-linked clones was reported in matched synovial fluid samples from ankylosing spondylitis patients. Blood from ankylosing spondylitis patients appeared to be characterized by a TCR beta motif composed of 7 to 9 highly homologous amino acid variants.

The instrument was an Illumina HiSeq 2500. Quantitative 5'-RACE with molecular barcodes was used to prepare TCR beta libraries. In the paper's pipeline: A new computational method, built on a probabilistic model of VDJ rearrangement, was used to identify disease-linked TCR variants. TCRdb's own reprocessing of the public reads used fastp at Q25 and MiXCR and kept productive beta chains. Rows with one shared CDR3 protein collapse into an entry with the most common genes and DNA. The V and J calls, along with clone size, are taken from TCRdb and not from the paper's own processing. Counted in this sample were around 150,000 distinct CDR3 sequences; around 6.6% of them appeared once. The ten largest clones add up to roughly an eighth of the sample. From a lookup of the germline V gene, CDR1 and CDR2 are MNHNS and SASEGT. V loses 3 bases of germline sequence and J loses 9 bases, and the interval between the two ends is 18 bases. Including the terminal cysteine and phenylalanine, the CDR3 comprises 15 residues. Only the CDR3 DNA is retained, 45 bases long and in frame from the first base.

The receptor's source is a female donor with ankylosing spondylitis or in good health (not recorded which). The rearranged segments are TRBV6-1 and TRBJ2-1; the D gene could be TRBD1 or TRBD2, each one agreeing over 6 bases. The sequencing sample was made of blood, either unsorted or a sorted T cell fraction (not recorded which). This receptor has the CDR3 CASSEGGGTYAEQFF. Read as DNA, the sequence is TGTGCCAGCAGTGAGGGGGGCGGTACCTACGCTGAGCAGTTCTTC.